Below, 32 T cell receptor beta chains from the same sample are listed, as sequenced in a study of response to subunit inactivated influenza vaccine. TCRdb re-called the RT-PCR reads with MiXCR, one entry per CDR3 protein. The sample records 860,000 or so distinct CDR3 sequences, over 20% being singletons. Specimen: PBMCs from blood, collected less than 6 days after vaccination. The receptors derive from a man aged 45-60 years who received an inactivated influenza vaccine.

This clonotype has more than one count but fewer than ten. The chain couples TRBV20-1 to TRBJ2-3; D call uncertain. In germline, CDR1 is DFQATT, CDR2 SNEGSKA (reference sequence). The germline V and J ends were trimmed by 3 bases and 1 base, with 14 bases remaining between them. The CDR3 is 15 amino acids. CDR3 amino acids: CSASAAQWGTDTQYF. Here the CDR3 DNA reads TGCAGTGCTAGTGCGGCTCAGTGGGGCACAGATACGCAGTATTTT.

The table lists this clonotype with a few counts. Here the CDR3 DNA reads TGCGCCAGCAGCCAAGGAATAAACAGGGAAGGAGAAGACGAGCAGTACTTC. Translation: CASSQGINREGEDEQYF. V is TRBV4-3 and J is TRBJ2-7, with a tentative D call TRBD1 (6 bases). Germline loops: CDR1 LGHNA, CDR2 YSLEER. CDR3 size: 17 residues. V was cut by 1 base and J by 5 bases, with 21 bases left in between.

This clonotype has just a few counts. The chain is built from TRBV9 and TRBJ2-1, with D possibly TRBD1 on 6 matching bases. V was pared by 0 bases and J by 7 bases, with 8 bases between. The CDR3 loop spans 13 amino acids. Looked up from germline, CDR1 is SGDLS and CDR2 is YYNGEE. CDR3 DNA: TGTGCCAGCAGCGTAGGGGGGCGGAATGAGCAGTTCTTC. Amino acids: CASSVGGRNEQFF.

The chain uses TRBV20-1 and TRBJ2-2, with a tentative D call TRBD2 (5 bases). The V end was cut by 4 bases, the J end by 5 bases, with 11 bases between. The CDR3 loop spans 13 amino acids. Per germline, CDR1 DFQATT and CDR2 SNEGSKA (reference sequence). CDR3 coding DNA: TGCAGTGCTACCTCCATAGCGACCGGGGAGCTGTTTTTT. This gives the protein CSATSIATGELFF.

The J gene is TRBJ2-7, the V gene TRBV6-5, with 8 bases identical to TRBD1. V was pared by 4 bases and J by 3 bases, with 5 bases of the junction left unmatched. Germline CDR1 MNHEY, CDR2 SVGAGI. The CDR3 length is 14 residues. DNA for the CDR3: TGTGCCAGCAGTTGGACAGGGAATGTCTACGAGCAGTACTTC. Its translation: CASSWTGNVYEQYF.

CDR3 DNA sequence: TGTGCCAGCAGCAGTCGGGGACAGAGCCACAATGAGCAGTTCTTC. This translates into CASSSRGQSHNEQFF. This chain joins TRBV5-8 and TRBJ2-1, with 7 bases that match TRBD1. Germline assignment: CDR1 SGHTS and CDR2 YDEGEE. V shed 4 bases, J shed 5 bases, and the junction held 9 bases outside the gene matches. The CDR3 consists of 15 residues.

This clonotype has a handful of counts. The chain is built from TRBV6-2 or TRBV6-3 and TRBJ1-2; the D gene is possibly TRBD1 (5 bases). The V gene's germline CDR1 is MNHEY and CDR2 SVGEGT. Trimming took off 0 bases at V and 6 bases at J, with 17 bases between the two ends. The length of the CDR3 is 16 residues. Written as DNA, the CDR3 is TGTGCCAGCAGTTACTCGACTTCGGGGCAGGTCCATGGCTACACCTTC. Translation gives CASSYSTSGQVHGYTF.

This clonotype showed up just a few times. V gene TRBV12-3 or TRBV12-4 combines with J gene TRBJ1-1; the D gene is possibly TRBD1 (6 bases). The CDR3 has 16 amino acids. The V and J ends lost 6 bases and 5 bases respectively, with 22 bases between them. In DNA, the CDR3 is TGTGCCAGCAGACCCTCGGACAGCTCAAAGGGGACTGAAGCTTTCTTT. This encodes CASRPSDSSKGTEAFF.

This rearrangement joins TRBV11-1 to TRBJ2-1, with unresolved D. The V gene's germline CDR1 is SGHAT and CDR2 FQDESV (reference sequence). This CDR3 comprises 11 residues. Trimming stripped 3 bases from V and 8 bases from J, with 5 bases between. In DNA, the CDR3 is TGTGCCAGCAGCTTTCAGGATGAGCAGTTCTTC. Amino acids: CASSFQDEQFF.

A few counts support this clonotype. The J gene is TRBJ2-4, the V gene TRBV5-4, with D perhaps matching TRBD1 (6 bases). V lost 3 bases and J lost 6, with 16 bases in between. This CDR3 spans 15 amino acids. Germline V gives CDR1 SGHNT, CDR2 YYREEE (reference sequence). The CDR3, as DNA: TGTGCCAGCAGCTCCAGGGGTGGGTTAATAAACATTCAGTACTTC. The encoded protein is CASSSRGGLINIQYF.

The rearrangement links TRBV6-5 to TRBJ2-7; 10 bases agree with TRBD2. The V segment lost 4 bases and the J segment 6 bases; nucleotides outside the gene matches: 6. Per the germline V gene, CDR1 is MNHEY and CDR2 is SVGAGI. The CDR3 consists of 14 residues. CDR3 DNA: TGTGCCAGCAGTTGGAGCGGGAGGGTGGTCGAGCAGTACTTC. Its translation: CASSWSGRVVEQYF.

This rearrangement joins TRBV6-2 or TRBV6-3 to TRBJ1-1; 8 bases are a match to TRBD1. V lost 9 bases, J lost 6 bases, and 6 bases stayed unmatched. The length of the CDR3 is 12 residues. CDR1 is MNHEY, CDR2 SVGEGT, per germline. Written as DNA, the CDR3 is TGTGCCAGGGACAGGGATCGGGCTGAAGCTTTCTTT. Its protein product is CARDRDRAEAFF.

The chain combines TRBV30 with TRBJ2-1; 9 bases match TRBD1. This CDR3 contains 13 residues. Germline-derived CDR1 and CDR2 are GTSNPN and SVGIG (reference sequence). The V gene end was trimmed by 0 bases and the J gene end by 9 bases; junction bases not matched to a gene: 3. The CDR3 spells CAWSVQGAGEQFF. The CDR3 DNA sequence: TGTGCCTGGAGTGTACAGGGGGCCGGTGAGCAGTTCTTC.

The chain employs TRBV10-3 and TRBJ2-7; no definite D call. V was pared by 10 bases and J by 3 bases, with 13 bases between. The CDR3 consists of 12 residues. Per the germline V gene, CDR1 is ENHRY and CDR2 is SYGVKD. The CDR3 loop reads CANSTRFYEQYF. For the CDR3, the DNA is TGTGCCAACAGCACCAGGTTCTACGAGCAGTACTTC.

This clonotype was observed a handful of times. This chain uses TRBV4-3 with TRBJ2-1; perhaps TRBD2 as D (6 bases). Trimming pared 0 bases from V and 2 bases from J, leaving 11 bases between. Germline V gene sequence: CDR1 LGHNA, CDR2 YSLEER. This CDR3 has 16 amino acids. CDR3 residues: CASSQEGGLPYNEQFF. CDR3 in DNA: TGCGCCAGCAGCCAAGAGGGAGGACTCCCCTACAATGAGCAGTTCTTC.

The CDR3 loop reads CASSVRPNGLYNEQFF. The CDR3 nucleotides read TGTGCCAGCAGCGTACGCCCAAATGGGCTCTACAATGAGCAGTTCTTC. The chain carries TRBV9 and TRBJ2-1; D unresolved. There are 16 residues in the CDR3. The V gene's germline CDR1 is SGDLS and CDR2 YYNGEE. Trimming shortened V by 1 base and J by 3 bases, and 14 bases separated the two germline ends.

This clonotype occurred a few times. The chain uses TRBV20-1 and TRBJ2-7; maybe TRBD2 (5 bases). CDR1 and CDR2 from the germline V gene are DFQATT and SNEGSKA (reference sequence). V was clipped by 8 bases and J by 2 bases, with 19 bases between them. CDR3 size: 14 residues. CDR3 sequence: CSSSPPTGTYEQYF. Here the CDR3 DNA reads TGCAGTAGCTCTCCACCGACGGGAACCTACGAGCAGTACTTC.

CDR3 DNA: TGCGCCAGCAGCCTGACAGCGAGGGGCACAGATACGCAGTATTTT. Residues: CASSLTARGTDTQYF. The gene calls are TRBV5-1 and TRBJ2-3; D may correspond to TRBD1 or TRBD2 (5 bases each). V dropped 4 bases and J dropped 1 base, with 13 bases sitting between them. The germline V gene has CDR1 SGHRS and CDR2 YFSETQ. The CDR3 loop spans 15 amino acids.

The sample holds many counts of this clonotype. This sequence joins TRBV28 and TRBJ2-6; D gene uncertain. The CDR3 is made up of 14 amino acids. CDR1 and CDR2 from the germline V gene are MDHEN and SYDVKM. Trimming shortened V by 4 bases and J by 0 bases, and 4 bases separated the two germline ends. The CDR3 loop is CASSYYSGANVLTF. Here the CDR3 DNA reads TGTGCCAGCAGTTACTACTCTGGGGCCAACGTCCTGACTTTC.

The gene calls are TRBV10-3 and TRBJ2-6; D gene ambiguous. Per the germline V gene, CDR1 is ENHRY and CDR2 is SYGVKD. This CDR3 has 14 amino acids. Trimming removed 2 bases at V and 0 bases at J, with 2 bases between. The CDR3 loop is CAISEPSGANVLTF. CDR3 bases: TGTGCCATCAGTGAGCCCTCTGGGGCCAACGTCCTGACTTTC.

The chain uses TRBV7-2 and TRBJ1-1, with D maybe TRBD1 (5 bases). From germline, CDR1 is SGHTA and CDR2 FQGNSA. CDR3 length: 13 amino acids. The V end lost 5 bases, the J end lost 6 bases, and 13 bases lay between the germline ends. Written as DNA, the CDR3 is TGTGCCAGCAGCCGGGGACTGCGCCCTGAAGCTTTCTTT. Protein sequence: CASSRGLRPEAFF.

The V call is TRBV29-1, the J call TRBJ2-1; 9 nucleotides agree with TRBD2. V was clipped by 4 bases and J by 6 bases; unmatched bases: 4. CDR3 length equals 13 residues. The germline V gene has CDR1 SQVTM and CDR2 ANQGSEA. CDR3 nucleotides: TGCAGCGTTGGATCTAGCGGGACCAATGAGCAGTTCTTC. This translates into CSVGSSGTNEQFF.

This clonotype was found a few times. The V call is TRBV5-1, the J call TRBJ2-7, with 13 bases aligning to TRBD2. The CDR3 consists of 17 residues. Germline CDR1 is SGHRS and CDR2 is YFSETQ. V was pared by 4 bases and J by 6 bases, with 13 bases of the junction left unmatched. The CDR3 loop is CASSLETGLAGVVEQYF. CDR3 DNA: TGCGCCAGCAGCCTAGAAACCGGACTAGCGGGAGTTGTCGAGCAGTACTTC.

Only a few counts were recorded for this clonotype. J is TRBJ2-4 and V is TRBV11-2; no reliable D call. Germline V gene sequence: CDR1 SGHAT, CDR2 FQNNGV. The length of the CDR3 is 15 residues. V lost 0 bases and J lost 9, with 15 bases in between. The CDR3 sequence: CASSLENQSPSIQYF. In DNA form, the CDR3 reads TGTGCCAGCAGCTTAGAGAATCAGTCGCCCTCCATTCAGTACTTC. Full variable domain (outside the CDR3, taken from reference TRBV11-2 and TRBJ2-4): EAGVAQSPRYKIIEKRQSVAFWCNPISGHATLYWYQQILGQGPKLLIQFQNNGVVDDSQLPKDRFSAERLKGVDSTLKIQPAKLEDSAVYLCASSLENQSPSIQYFGAGTRLSVL.

The chain joins TRBV6-1 to TRBJ2-5; 7 bases match TRBD2. The CDR3 consists of 13 residues. Germline V gives CDR1 MNHNS, CDR2 SASEGT. Trimming took 6 bases from V and 5 from J; bases not matched to a gene: 6. Here the CDR3 reads CASRRREGETQYF. The CDR3 nucleotides read TGTGCCAGCAGACGGAGGGAGGGCGAGACCCAGTACTTC.

This clonotype was counted many times. V gene TRBV28 combines with J gene TRBJ2-3, with TRBD2 matching over 9 bases. Germline V gene data show CDR1 as MDHEN and CDR2 as SYDVKM. The CDR3 totals 16 residues. J lost 1 base, V lost 3 bases, and 5 bases had no gene match. CDR3 amino acids: CASSFSGGLRTDTQYF. DNA of the CDR3: TGTGCCAGCAGTTTCAGCGGGGGGCTTCGCACAGATACGCAGTATTTT. The complete variable domain, with remaining parts taken from reference TRBV28 and TRBJ2-3, reads DVKVTQSSRYLVKRTGEKVFLECVQDMDHENMFWYRQDPGLGLRLIYFSYDVKMKEKGDIPEGYSVSREKKERFSLILESASTNQTSMYLCASSFSGGLRTDTQYFGPGTRLTVL.

The sample holds a few counts of this clonotype. The rearrangement links TRBV5-1 to TRBJ1-2, with TRBD1 identical over 8 bases. CDR1 and CDR2 from the germline V gene are SGHRS and YFSETQ. The CDR3 covers 15 residues. V shed 6 bases, J shed 3 bases, and the junction held 10 bases outside the gene matches. Here the CDR3 reads CASKTTGESYYGYTF. The CDR3 nucleotides read TGCGCCAGCAAGACGACAGGGGAATCTTACTATGGCTACACCTTC. Full variable domain (remainder filled in from reference TRBV5-1 and TRBJ1-2): KAGVTQTPRYLIKTRGQQVTLSCSPISGHRSVSWYQQTPGQGLQFLFEYFSETQRNKGNFPGRFSGRQFSNSRSEMNVSTLELGDSALYLCASKTTGESYYGYTFGSGTRLTVV.

The sample holds many counts of this clonotype. The chain couples TRBV12-3 or TRBV12-4 to TRBJ2-2; unclear D gene. V lost 6 bases and J 10 bases, leaving 15 bases between the germline ends. The CDR3 consists of 13 residues. In DNA form, the CDR3 reads TGTGCCAGCAGGCAGGTCCCAACGCAGGAGCTGTTTTTT. Its protein product is CASRQVPTQELFF.

This clonotype was detected a few times. This chain links TRBV6-5 with TRBJ2-1, with 8 bases matching TRBD1. This CDR3 has 15 residues. From germline, CDR1 is MNHEY and CDR2 SVGAGI. With 0 bases clipped from V and 7 bases from J, the junction kept 5 bases outside the gene matches. The CDR3 reads CASSYSGTGGNEQFF. The CDR3 bases are TGTGCCAGCAGTTACTCCGGGACAGGCGGAAATGAGCAGTTCTTC.

This clonotype has only a few counts. The chain couples TRBV11-2 to TRBJ2-7; TRBD2 matches 10 bases. The V and J ends lost 5 bases and 6 bases, in that order; junction bases with no gene match: 10. Germline-derived CDR1 and CDR2 are SGHAT and FQNNGV. This CDR3 has 15 residues. CDR3 sequence reads: CASSVHLAGVGEQYF. CDR3 nucleotides: TGTGCCAGCAGCGTCCATCTAGCGGGGGTCGGCGAGCAGTACTTC.

The rearrangement uses TRBV28 and TRBJ2-5; D uncertain. Trimming left V 7 bases short and J 1 base short, with 10 bases between. CDR1 and CDR2 (germline): MDHEN, SYDVKM. CDR3 size: 13 residues. The CDR3 spells CASTPSTQETQYF. In nucleotides, the CDR3 is TGTGCCAGCACCCCGAGTACCCAAGAGACCCAGTACTTC.

This clonotype was observed many times. The V and J genes are TRBV6-6 and TRBJ2-3; D remains unclear. CDR1 and CDR2 from the germline V gene are MNHNY and SVGAGI (reference sequence). The CDR3 loop spans 11 amino acids. Trimming stripped 10 bases from V and 3 bases from J, with 8 bases between. CDR3 amino acids: CATWGTDTQYF. CDR3 coding DNA: TGTGCCACCTGGGGTACAGATACGCAGTATTTT.